The 10 T cell receptor beta chains in this list originate from one sample, sequenced in a study of OX40 agonist ivuxolimab in advanced cancers. Produced via immunoSEQ multiplex PCR; TCRdb's table is partial and in-frame only. Of fewer than 50,000 clones listed, about 87% are singletons. Specimen: CD4+ or CD8+ T cells sorted from blood, collected in a trial of the OX40 agonist ivuxolimab. The receptors here all came from an adult with an advanced solid tumor such as melanoma, head and neck, liver or kidney cancer.

V usage is TRBV19 and J usage is TRBJ2-7, with 11 bases aligning to TRBD2. Germline V gives CDR1 LNHDA, CDR2 SQIVND (reference sequence). V was pared by 5 bases and J by 3 bases, with 3 bases of the junction left unmatched. The CDR3 extends over 14 amino acids. CDR3 nucleotides: TGTGCCAGTAGTCCCGGGACTAGCGGCTACGAGCAGTACTTC. Its protein product is CASSPGTSGYEQYF. The full variable domain, in which reference TRBV19 and TRBJ2-7 provide the parts outside the CDR3, is DGGITQSPKYLFRKEGQNVTLSCEQNLNHDAMYWYRQDPGQGLRLIYYSQIVNDFQKGDIAEGYSVSREKKESFPLTVTSAQKNPTAFYLCASSPGTSGYEQYFGPGTRLTVT.

The gene calls are TRBV27 and TRBJ2-7; D gene ambiguous. Trimming took 4 bases from V and 3 from J, leaving 4 bases between them. Per germline, CDR1 MNHEY and CDR2 SMNVEV (reference sequence). This CDR3 comprises 11 residues. The CDR3 region is CASSSYYEQYF. The CDR3 DNA reads TGTGCCAGCAGTTCCTACTACGAGCAGTACTTC.

The rearrangement joins TRBV4-3 to TRBJ2-1; D possibly corresponds to TRBD1 (6 bases). Per germline, CDR1 LGHNA and CDR2 YSLEER. The V end was cut by 0 bases, the J end by 6 bases, with 9 bases between. This CDR3 is built from 14 residues. CDR3 region: CASSQDGQTNEQFF. The CDR3 DNA sequence: TGCGCCAGCAGCCAAGATGGACAGACCAATGAGCAGTTCTTC.

This clone came up once. One end of the junction does not line up with germline, which may come from a read error. V gene TRBV7-7 combines with J gene TRBJ2-7, with D hard to call. The germline CDR1 and CDR2 sequences are SSHAT and FNYEAQ (reference sequence). This CDR3 has 13 residues. The CDR3 sequence: CASSLLLSYEQYF. CDR3 in DNA: TGTGCTAGCAGCCTTCTGCTTTCCTACGAGCAGTACTTC.

V and J are TRBV6-4 and TRBJ2-7, with 13 bases that match TRBD2. The junction had 4 bases not matched to a gene; V was cut back by 6 bases and J by 2 bases. The CDR3 has 15 residues. Germline V gives CDR1 MRHNA, CDR2 SNTAGT. In DNA, the CDR3 is TGTGCCAGCAGGTCGACTAGCGGGAGGCCCTACGAGCAGTACTTC. Protein product: CASRSTSGRPYEQYF.

The chain carries TRBV9 and TRBJ1-4; 11 bases align to TRBD1. The germline V gene has CDR1 SGDLS and CDR2 YYNGEE. With 4 bases clipped from V and 7 bases from J, the junction kept 12 bases outside the gene matches. There are 17 residues in the CDR3. The CDR3 coding sequence is TGTGCCAGCAGCCCTAGTCTCGGACAGGGGGCTCGTGAAAAACTGTTTTTT. The encoded protein is CASSPSLGQGAREKLFF.

The rearrangement joins TRBV25-1 to TRBJ2-7; no firm D call. CDR1 is MGHDK and CDR2 is SYGVNS in the germline V gene. The CDR3 totals 11 residues. Trimming shortened V by 5 bases and J by 4 bases, and 6 bases separated the two germline ends. The CDR3 nucleotides are TGTGCCAGCAGTCGTGGTTACGAGCAGTACTTC. Translated, it gives CASSRGYEQYF.

V usage is TRBV7-8 and J usage is TRBJ1-1; 7 bases match TRBD1. Germline trimming cut 1 base from V and 6 bases from J; bases unmatched to any gene: 8. Germline V lookup: CDR1 SGHVS, CDR2 FQNEAQ. The CDR3 runs to 15 residues. This CDR3 is CASSLVRTGLPEAFF. The CDR3 DNA follows: TGTGCCAGCAGCTTAGTTAGGACAGGCCTCCCTGAAGCTTTCTTT. Based on the CDR3 plus reference TRBV7-8 and TRBJ1-1, the full variable domain is GAGVSQSPRYKVAKRGQDVALRCDPISGHVSLFWYQQALGQGPEFLTYFQNEAQLDKSGLPSDRFFAERPEGSVSTLKIQRTQQEDSAVYLCASSLVRTGLPEAFFGQGTRLTVV.

The rearrangement links TRBV11-2 to TRBJ1-2; maybe TRBD1 (5 bases). Trimming took 3 bases from V and 6 from J, leaving 5 bases between them. CDR1 SGHAT and CDR2 FQNNGV come from the germline V gene. The CDR3 is 11 amino acids. CDR3 in amino acids: CASSFRDGYTF. The DNA for the CDR3 is TGTGCCAGCAGCTTCAGGGATGGCTACACCTTC.

V usage is TRBV9 and J usage is TRBJ2-3, with 10 bases that match TRBD2. Trimming took 3 bases from V and 1 from J; bases not matched to a gene: 8. The CDR3 runs to 17 residues. In germline, CDR1 is SGDLS, CDR2 YYNGEE. The chain's CDR3 is CASSARTGTSGTDTQYF. The CDR3 nucleotides read TGTGCCAGCAGCGCGAGAACCGGGACTAGCGGCACAGATACGCAGTATTTT. The variable domain in full, completed from reference TRBV9 and TRBJ2-3, reads DSGVTQTPKHLITATGQRVTLRCSPRSGDLSVYWYQQSLDQGLQFLIQYYNGEERAKGNILERFSAQQFPDLHSELNLSSLELGDSALYFCASSARTGTSGTDTQYFGPGTRLTVL.